This T cell receptor (beta chain) emerged from a study of molecular identifiers for immune sequencing clone quantification. Many counts were recorded for this clonotype. In TCRdb, the PCR reads were re-called with MiXCR into one record per CDR3 protein. The repertoire holds 250,000 to 400,000 distinct CDR3 sequences, with 20% to 25% as singletons. V lost 0 bases to trimming and J lost 1 base, with 12 bases between them. Germline CDR1 LGHNA, CDR2 YSLEER. This CDR3 has 16 residues. The chain couples TRBV4-3 to TRBJ1-1; D ambiguous. Sample: naive CD8+ T cells from blood, with Jurkat cell RNA spiked in. The subset denotes: FACS-sorted CD8+CD4-CCR7+CD45RA+ naive T cells. The TCR originated in a human donor in good health. Some libraries in this study had Jurkat cell RNA spiked in. The CDR3 sequence: CASSQEFFGENTEAFF. In nucleotides, the CDR3 is TGCGCCAGCAGCCAAGAGTTCTTTGGGGAGAACACTGAAGCTTTCTTT.